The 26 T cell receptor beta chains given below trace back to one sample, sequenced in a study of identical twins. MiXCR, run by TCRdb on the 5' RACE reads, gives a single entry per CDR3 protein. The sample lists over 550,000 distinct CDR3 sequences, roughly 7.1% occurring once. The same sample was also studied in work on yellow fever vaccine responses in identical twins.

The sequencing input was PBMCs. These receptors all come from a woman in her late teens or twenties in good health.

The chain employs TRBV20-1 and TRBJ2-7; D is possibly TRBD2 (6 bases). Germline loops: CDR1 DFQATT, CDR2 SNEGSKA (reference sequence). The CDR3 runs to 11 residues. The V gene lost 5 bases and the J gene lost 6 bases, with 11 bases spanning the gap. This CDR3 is CSALAGIEQYV. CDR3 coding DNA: TGCAGTGCTCTTGCGGGGATCGAGCAGTACGTC.

CDR3 amino acids: CASGTASGNTIYF. The CDR3 DNA reads as TGTGCCAGCGGAACCGCCTCTGGAAACACCATATATTTT. The chain uses TRBV3-1 and TRBJ1-3, with D uncertain. Germline CDR1 LGHDT, CDR2 YNNKEL (reference sequence). V lost 8 bases to trimming and J lost 0 bases, with 8 bases between them. CDR3 length: 13 amino acids.

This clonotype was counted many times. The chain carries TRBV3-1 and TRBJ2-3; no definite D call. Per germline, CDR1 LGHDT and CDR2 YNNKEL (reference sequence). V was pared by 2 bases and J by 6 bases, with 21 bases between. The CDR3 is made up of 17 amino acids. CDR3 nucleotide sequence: TGTGCCAGCAGCCAATTGTTAACCCCATCTCCACGGGATACGCAGTATTTT. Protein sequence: CASSQLLTPSPRDTQYF.

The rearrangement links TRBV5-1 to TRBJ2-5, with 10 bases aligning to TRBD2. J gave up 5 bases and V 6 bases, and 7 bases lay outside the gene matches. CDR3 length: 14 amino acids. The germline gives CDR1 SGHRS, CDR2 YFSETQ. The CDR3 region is CASTSGGLEETQYF. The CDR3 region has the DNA TGCGCCAGCACTAGCGGGGGCCTCGAGGAGACCCAGTACTTC.

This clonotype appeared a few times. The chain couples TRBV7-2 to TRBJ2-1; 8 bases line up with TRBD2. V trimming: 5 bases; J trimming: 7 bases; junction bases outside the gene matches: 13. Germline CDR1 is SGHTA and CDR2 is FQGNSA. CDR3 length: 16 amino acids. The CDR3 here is CASSPREGRGGNEQFF. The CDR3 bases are TGTGCCAGCAGCCCCCGGGAGGGTAGGGGTGGAAATGAGCAGTTCTTC. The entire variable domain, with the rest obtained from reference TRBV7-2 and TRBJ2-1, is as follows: GAGVSQSPSNKVTEKGKDVELRCDPISGHTALYWYRQSLGQGLEFLIYFQGNSAPDKSGLPSDRFSAERTGGSVSTLTIQRTQQEDSAVYLCASSPREGRGGNEQFFGPGTRLTVL.

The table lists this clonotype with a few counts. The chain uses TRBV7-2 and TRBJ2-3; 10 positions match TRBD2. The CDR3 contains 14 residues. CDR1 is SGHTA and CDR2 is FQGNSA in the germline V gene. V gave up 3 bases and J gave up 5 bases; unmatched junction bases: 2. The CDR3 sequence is CASSLGLARDTQYF. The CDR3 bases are TGTGCCAGCAGCTTGGGACTAGCGAGAGATACGCAGTATTTT.

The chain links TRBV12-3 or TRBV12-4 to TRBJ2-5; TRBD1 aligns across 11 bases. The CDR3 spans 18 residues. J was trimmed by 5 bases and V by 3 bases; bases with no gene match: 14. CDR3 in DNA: TGTGCCAGCAGTTTGGGGACCGGGACAGGGGGAGTTCGGGAGACCCAGTACTTC. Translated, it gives CASSLGTGTGGVRETQYF.

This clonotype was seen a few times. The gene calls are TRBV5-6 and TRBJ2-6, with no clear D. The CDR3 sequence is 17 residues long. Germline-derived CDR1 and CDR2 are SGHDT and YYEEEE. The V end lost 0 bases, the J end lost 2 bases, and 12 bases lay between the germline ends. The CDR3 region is CASSLAMAAAGANVLTF. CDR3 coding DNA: TGTGCCAGCAGCTTGGCCATGGCAGCAGCTGGGGCCAACGTCCTGACTTTC.

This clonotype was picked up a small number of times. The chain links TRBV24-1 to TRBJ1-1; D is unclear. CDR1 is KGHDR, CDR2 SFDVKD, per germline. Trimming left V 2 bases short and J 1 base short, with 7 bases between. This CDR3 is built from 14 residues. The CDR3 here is CATSDSVGNTEAFF. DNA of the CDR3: TGTGCCACCAGTGATTCCGTTGGGAACACTGAAGCTTTCTTT.

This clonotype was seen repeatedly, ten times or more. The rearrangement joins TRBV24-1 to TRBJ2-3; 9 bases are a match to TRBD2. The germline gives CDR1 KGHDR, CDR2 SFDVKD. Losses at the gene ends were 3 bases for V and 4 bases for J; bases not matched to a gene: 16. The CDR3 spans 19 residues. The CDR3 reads CATSDRSPIAGEIADTQYF. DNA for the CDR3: TGTGCCACCAGTGATCGAAGCCCGATAGCGGGAGAAATCGCAGATACGCAGTATTTT.

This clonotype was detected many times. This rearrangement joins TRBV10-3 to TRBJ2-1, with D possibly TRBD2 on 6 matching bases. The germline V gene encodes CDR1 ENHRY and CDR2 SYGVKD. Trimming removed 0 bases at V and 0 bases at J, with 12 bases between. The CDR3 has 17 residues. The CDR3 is CAISESAGFSSYNEQFF. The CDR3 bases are TGTGCCATCAGTGAGTCGGCGGGATTTAGCTCCTACAATGAGCAGTTCTTC.

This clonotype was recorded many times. CDR3 DNA sequence: TGCAGTGCACCCCGGACATCCACCGGGGAGCTGTTTTTT. Amino acids: CSAPRTSTGELFF. The chain employs TRBV20-1 and TRBJ2-2; tentatively, D is TRBD1 (5 bases). Trimming left V 6 bases short and J 4 bases short, with 12 bases between. The CDR3 loop spans 13 amino acids. From germline, CDR1 is DFQATT and CDR2 SNEGSKA (reference sequence).

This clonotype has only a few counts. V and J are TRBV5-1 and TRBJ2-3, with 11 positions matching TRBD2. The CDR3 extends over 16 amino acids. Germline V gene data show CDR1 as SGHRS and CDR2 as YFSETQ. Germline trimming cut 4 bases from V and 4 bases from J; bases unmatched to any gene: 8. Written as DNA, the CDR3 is TGCGCCAGCAGCCAAAAAACTAGCGGGGGATCAGATACGCAGTATTTT. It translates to CASSQKTSGGSDTQYF. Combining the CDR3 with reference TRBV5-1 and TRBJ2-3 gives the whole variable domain KAGVTQTPRYLIKTRGQQVTLSCSPISGHRSVSWYQQTPGQGLQFLFEYFSETQRNKGNFPGRFSGRQFSNSRSEMNVSTLELGDSALYLCASSQKTSGGSDTQYFGPGTRLTVL.

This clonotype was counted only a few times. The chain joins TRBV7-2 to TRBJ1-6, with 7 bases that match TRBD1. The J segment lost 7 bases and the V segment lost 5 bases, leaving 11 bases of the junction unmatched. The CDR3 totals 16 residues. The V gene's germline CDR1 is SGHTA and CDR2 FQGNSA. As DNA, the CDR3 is TGTGCCAGCAGCAAGACAGGGACAGTACTCAATTCACCCCTCCACTTT. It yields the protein CASSKTGTVLNSPLHF. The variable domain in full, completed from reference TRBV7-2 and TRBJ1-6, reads GAGVSQSPSNKVTEKGKDVELRCDPISGHTALYWYRQSLGQGLEFLIYFQGNSAPDKSGLPSDRFSAERTGGSVSTLTIQRTQQEDSAVYLCASSKTGTVLNSPLHFGNGTRLTVT.

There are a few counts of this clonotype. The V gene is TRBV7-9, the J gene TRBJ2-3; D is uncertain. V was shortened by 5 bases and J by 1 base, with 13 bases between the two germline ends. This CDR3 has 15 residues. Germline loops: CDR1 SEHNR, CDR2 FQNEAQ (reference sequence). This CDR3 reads CASSPFWNRTDTQYF. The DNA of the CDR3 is TGTGCCAGCAGCCCGTTTTGGAACCGCACAGATACGCAGTATTTT.

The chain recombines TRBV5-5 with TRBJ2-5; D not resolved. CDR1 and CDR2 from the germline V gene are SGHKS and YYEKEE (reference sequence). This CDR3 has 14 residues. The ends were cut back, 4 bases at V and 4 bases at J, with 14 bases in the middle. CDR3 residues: CASSALTSRETQYF. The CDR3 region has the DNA TGTGCCAGCAGCGCTTTAACTTCGCGAGAGACCCAGTACTTC.

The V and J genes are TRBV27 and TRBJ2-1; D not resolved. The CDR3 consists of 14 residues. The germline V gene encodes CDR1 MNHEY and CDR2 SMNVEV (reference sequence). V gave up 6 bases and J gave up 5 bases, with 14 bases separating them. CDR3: CASRFPGLNNEQFF. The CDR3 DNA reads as TGTGCCAGCAGATTCCCCGGCTTAAACAATGAGCAGTTCTTC.

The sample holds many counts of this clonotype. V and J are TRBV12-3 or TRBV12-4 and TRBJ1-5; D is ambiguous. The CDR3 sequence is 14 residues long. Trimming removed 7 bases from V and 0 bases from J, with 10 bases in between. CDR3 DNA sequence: TGTGCCAGCACCCCCCGCACTAGCAATCAGCCCCAGCATTTT. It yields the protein CASTPRTSNQPQHF.

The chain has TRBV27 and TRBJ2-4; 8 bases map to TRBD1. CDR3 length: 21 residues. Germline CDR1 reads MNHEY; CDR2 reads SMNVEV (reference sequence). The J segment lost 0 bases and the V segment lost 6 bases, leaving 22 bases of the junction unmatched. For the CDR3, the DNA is TGTGCCAGCAGCCCTTATCGGGGCGGGACAGGAATTAGTCTAGCCAAAAACATTCAGTACTTC. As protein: CASSPYRGGTGISLAKNIQYF.

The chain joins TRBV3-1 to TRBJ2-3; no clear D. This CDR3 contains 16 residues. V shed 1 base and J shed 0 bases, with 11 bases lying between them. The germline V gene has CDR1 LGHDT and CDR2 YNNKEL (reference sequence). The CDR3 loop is CASSQGLQLSTDTQYF. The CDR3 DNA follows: TGTGCCAGCAGCCAAGGCCTGCAACTAAGCACAGATACGCAGTATTTT.

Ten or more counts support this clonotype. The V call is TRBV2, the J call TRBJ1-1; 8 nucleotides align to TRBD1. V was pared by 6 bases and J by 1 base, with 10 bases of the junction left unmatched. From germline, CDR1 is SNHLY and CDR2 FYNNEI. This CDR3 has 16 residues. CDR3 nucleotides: TGTGCCAGCAGACTGGACAGGGAGAAGGGGAACACTGAAGCTTTCTTT. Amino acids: CASRLDREKGNTEAFF.

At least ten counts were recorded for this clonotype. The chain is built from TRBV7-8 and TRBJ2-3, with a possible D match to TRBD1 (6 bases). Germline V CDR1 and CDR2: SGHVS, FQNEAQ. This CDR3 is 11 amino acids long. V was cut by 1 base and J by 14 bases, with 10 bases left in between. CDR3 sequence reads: CASSLGGLGYF. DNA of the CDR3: TGTGCCAGCAGCTTAGGGGGGCTGGGGTATTTT.

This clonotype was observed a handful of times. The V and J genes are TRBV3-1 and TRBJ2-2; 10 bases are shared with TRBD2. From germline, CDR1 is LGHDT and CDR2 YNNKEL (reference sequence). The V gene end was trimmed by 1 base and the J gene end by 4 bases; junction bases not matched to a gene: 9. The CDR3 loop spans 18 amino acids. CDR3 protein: CASSQGSGRARTTGELFF. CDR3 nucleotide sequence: TGTGCCAGCAGCCAAGGGAGCGGGAGGGCCCGGACCACCGGGGAGCTGTTTTTT. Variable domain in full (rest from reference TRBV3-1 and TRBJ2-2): DTAVSQTPKYLVTQMGNDKSIKCEQNLGHDTMYWYKQDSKKFLKIMFSYNNKELIINETVPNRFSPKSPDKAHLNLHINSLELGDSAVYFCASSQGSGRARTTGELFFGEGSRLTVL.

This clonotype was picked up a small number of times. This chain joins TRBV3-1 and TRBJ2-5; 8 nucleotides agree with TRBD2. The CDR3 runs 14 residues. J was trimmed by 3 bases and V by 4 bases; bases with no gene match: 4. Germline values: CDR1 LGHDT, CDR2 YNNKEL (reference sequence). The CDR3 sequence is CASSPGGGEETQYF. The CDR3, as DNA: TGTGCCAGCAGCCCCGGGGGGGGCGAAGAGACCCAGTACTTC.

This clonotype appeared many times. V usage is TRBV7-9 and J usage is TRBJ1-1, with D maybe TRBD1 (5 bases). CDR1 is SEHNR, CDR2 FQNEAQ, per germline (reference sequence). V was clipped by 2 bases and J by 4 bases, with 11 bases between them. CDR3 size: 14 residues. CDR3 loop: CASSLTTGSTEAFF. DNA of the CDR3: TGTGCCAGCAGCTTAACTACAGGTAGCACTGAAGCTTTCTTT.

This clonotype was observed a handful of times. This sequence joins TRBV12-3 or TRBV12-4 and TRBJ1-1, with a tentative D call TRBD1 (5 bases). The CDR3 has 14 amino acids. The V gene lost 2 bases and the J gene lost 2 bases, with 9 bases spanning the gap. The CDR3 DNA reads TGTGCCAGCAGTTTAAAGGGGTACAACACTGAAGCTTTCTTT. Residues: CASSLKGYNTEAFF.